These T cell receptor beta chains were read from a single sample in a study of blood T cell repertoires in COVID-19. Clones were sequenced by immunoSEQ multiplex PCR, and TCRdb holds only the in-frame ones, with some missing. The sample has 200,000 to 250,000 clones, 86% seen once. Sequencing was performed on PBMCs or T cells enriched from blood (not recorded which). These receptors originate from a woman in her thirties or forties with acute COVID-19. Each CDR3 is given with its conserved first and last residue. The D gene is left open where the match is weak. Some rows have no size entry. The others give once, few or many, or a class for an expanded clone.

j_call: TRBJ1-4
cdr3_length: 12
clone_size: .
v_call: TRBV7-8
d_call: .
cdr3_aa: CASSPPGEKLFF
cdr3_nt: TGTGCCAGCAGCCCCCCGGGTGAAAAACTGTTTTTT

j_call: TRBJ2-7
cdr3_length: 12
clone_size: .
v_call: TRBV29-1
d_call: .
cdr3_aa: CSVETGGHEQYF
cdr3_nt: TGCAGCGTTGAAACAGGTGGCCACGAGCAGTACTTC

j_call: TRBJ2-7
cdr3_length: 15
clone_size: .
v_call: TRBV4-1
d_call: TRBD1
cdr3_aa: CASSQRMTGEYEQYF
cdr3_nt: TGCGCCAGCAGCCAACGGATGACAGGGGAATACGAGCAGTACTTC

j_call: TRBJ1-4
cdr3_length: 13
clone_size: once
v_call: TRBV30
d_call: .
cdr3_aa: CACLTVGNEKLFF
cdr3_nt: TGTGCCTGCTTGACAGTCGGGAATGAAAAACTGTTTTTT

j_call: TRBJ1-6
cdr3_length: 16
clone_size: .
v_call: TRBV2
d_call: .
cdr3_aa: CASRKPDSYYNSPLHF
cdr3_nt: TGTGCCAGCAGGAAACCTGACAGTTACTATAATTCACCCCTCCACTTT

j_call: TRBJ1-4
cdr3_length: 14
clone_size: .
v_call: TRBV10-1
d_call: TRBD1
cdr3_aa: CASSDDRGVEKLFF
cdr3_nt: TGCGCCAGCAGTGACGACAGGGGAGTGGAAAAACTGTTTTTT

j_call: TRBJ2-3
cdr3_length: 18
clone_size: once
v_call: TRBV5-1
d_call: TRBD1
cdr3_aa: CASSLGPQGQGSQYTQYF
cdr3_nt: TGCGCCAGCAGCTTGGGACCCCAGGGACAGGGAAGTCAATATACGCAGTATTTT

j_call: TRBJ1-2
cdr3_length: 12
clone_size: .
v_call: TRBV2
d_call: TRBD1
cdr3_aa: CASKGTGDGYTF
cdr3_nt: TGTGCCAGCAAGGGGACAGGGGATGGCTACACCTTC

j_call: TRBJ2-5
cdr3_length: 13
clone_size: few
v_call: TRBV5-1
d_call: .
cdr3_aa: CASSPSAEVTQYF
cdr3_nt: TGCGCCAGCAGCCCTTCAGCGGAGGTCACCCAGTACTTC

j_call: TRBJ1-1
cdr3_length: 13
clone_size: .
v_call: TRBV29-1
d_call: .
cdr3_aa: CSAGGGANTEAFF
cdr3_nt: TGCAGCGCCGGGGGGGGCGCTAACACTGAAGCTTTCTTT

j_call: TRBJ1-1
cdr3_length: 12
clone_size: .
v_call: TRBV7-9
d_call: TRBD1
cdr3_aa: CASSAGTAEAFF
cdr3_nt: TGTGCCAGCAGCGCCGGGACAGCCGAAGCTTTCTTT

j_call: TRBJ2-1
cdr3_length: 16
clone_size: .
v_call: TRBV11-1
d_call: TRBD2
cdr3_aa: CASTWLAGESYNEQFF
cdr3_nt: TGTGCCAGCACTTGGCTAGCGGGGGAGTCCTACAATGAGCAGTTCTTC

j_call: TRBJ1-2
cdr3_length: 16
clone_size: few
v_call: TRBV3-1/TRBV3-2
d_call: TRBD1
cdr3_aa: CASSALNRGSNYGYTF
cdr3_nt: TGTGCCAGCAGCGCTTTGAACAGGGGATCAAACTATGGCTACACCTTC

j_call: TRBJ1-5
cdr3_length: 14
clone_size: once
v_call: TRBV6-2/TRBV6-3
d_call: .
cdr3_aa: CASSYWGRGQPQHF
cdr3_nt: TGTGCCAGCAGTTATTGGGGGCGCGGACAGCCCCAGCATTTT

j_call: TRBJ1-2
cdr3_length: 13
clone_size: .
v_call: TRBV6-5
d_call: .
cdr3_aa: CASSFDRTWGYTF
cdr3_nt: TGTGCCAGCAGCTTTGACAGAACCTGGGGCTACACCTTC

j_call: TRBJ1-1
cdr3_length: 13
clone_size: once
v_call: TRBV29-1
d_call: .
cdr3_aa: CSSRDHLNTEAFF
cdr3_nt: TGCAGCTCCCGGGATCATCTGAACACTGAAGCTTTCTTT

j_call: TRBJ1-2
cdr3_length: 13
clone_size: .
v_call: TRBV25-1
d_call: TRBD1
cdr3_aa: CASSMTGLDGYTF
cdr3_nt: TGTGCCAGCAGCATGACAGGGCTCGATGGCTACACCTTC

j_call: TRBJ1-2
cdr3_length: 14
clone_size: few
v_call: TRBV5-6
d_call: .
cdr3_aa: CASSLNRVVYGYTF
cdr3_nt: TGTGCCAGCAGCTTGAACAGGGTTGTCTATGGCTACACCTTC

j_call: TRBJ2-3
cdr3_length: 12
clone_size: .
v_call: TRBV14
d_call: TRBD2
cdr3_aa: CASSPGGGTQYF
cdr3_nt: TGTGCCAGCAGCCCGGGGGGGGGTACGCAGTATTTT

j_call: TRBJ2-7
cdr3_length: 14
clone_size: .
v_call: TRBV13
d_call: .
cdr3_aa: CASSYPTDSYEQYF
cdr3_nt: TGTGCCAGCAGCTACCCCACGGACAGCTACGAGCAGTACTTC

j_call: TRBJ2-6
cdr3_length: 15
clone_size: .
v_call: TRBV10-3
d_call: TRBD1
cdr3_aa: CAISPGGVGANVLTF
cdr3_nt: TGTGCCATCAGTCCAGGGGGCGTAGGGGCCAACGTCCTGACTTTC

j_call: TRBJ2-5
cdr3_length: 14
clone_size: .
v_call: TRBV2
d_call: .
cdr3_aa: CASSDGGGRETQYF
cdr3_nt: TGTGCCAGCAGTGATGGGGGCGGGCGAGAGACCCAGTACTTC

j_call: TRBJ2-2
cdr3_length: 17
clone_size: .
v_call: TRBV7-6
d_call: .
cdr3_aa: CASSLSSGASRTGELFF
cdr3_nt: TGTGCCAGCAGCTTAAGTAGCGGAGCCTCCCGCACCGGGGAGCTGTTTTTT

j_call: TRBJ2-3
cdr3_length: 14
clone_size: .
v_call: TRBV19
d_call: .
cdr3_aa: CASNEGGSTDTQYF
cdr3_nt: TGTGCCAGTAACGAGGGAGGTAGCACAGATACGCAGTATTTT

j_call: TRBJ1-3
cdr3_length: 15
clone_size: .
v_call: TRBV7-9
d_call: .
cdr3_aa: CASSASGFAGNTIYF
cdr3_nt: TGTGCCAGCAGCGCCTCAGGGTTTGCAGGAAACACCATATATTTT

j_call: TRBJ1-1
cdr3_length: 14
clone_size: .
v_call: TRBV7-8
d_call: .
cdr3_aa: CASSPREGKTEAFF
cdr3_nt: TGTGCCAGCAGCCCAAGAGAGGGAAAGACTGAAGCTTTCTTT

j_call: TRBJ1-1
cdr3_length: 17
clone_size: .
v_call: TRBV4-1
d_call: TRBD1
cdr3_aa: CASRGLGQVGRDTEAFF
cdr3_nt: TGCGCCAGCAGGGGTCTCGGACAGGTCGGCAGGGACACTGAAGCTTTCTTT

j_call: TRBJ2-2
cdr3_length: 15
clone_size: .
v_call: TRBV11-2
d_call: .
cdr3_aa: CASSVGTLNTGELFF
cdr3_nt: TGTGCCAGCAGCGTTGGGACTTTAAACACCGGGGAGCTGTTTTTT

j_call: TRBJ1-1
cdr3_length: 15
clone_size: .
v_call: TRBV5-4
d_call: TRBD1
cdr3_aa: CASSQGGSLNTEAFF
cdr3_nt: TGTGCCAGCAGCCAGGGGGGCTCGCTGAACACTGAAGCTTTCTTT

j_call: TRBJ1-1
cdr3_length: 11
clone_size: .
v_call: TRBV3-1/TRBV3-2
d_call: .
cdr3_aa: CASRQGTEAFF
cdr3_nt: TGTGCCAGCAGACAGGGTACTGAAGCTTTCTTT

j_call: TRBJ1-2
cdr3_length: 11
clone_size: .
v_call: TRBV20-1
d_call: .
cdr3_aa: CSAIDSYGYTF
cdr3_nt: TGCAGTGCTATAGACAGTTATGGCTACACCTTC

j_call: TRBJ2-5
cdr3_length: 12
clone_size: few
v_call: TRBV5-4
d_call: .
cdr3_aa: CASSLISETQYF
cdr3_nt: TGTGCCAGCAGCTTGATAAGCGAGACCCAGTACTTC

j_call: TRBJ1-1
cdr3_length: 16
clone_size: .
v_call: TRBV19
d_call: .
cdr3_aa: CASSIGGGRRNTEAFF
cdr3_nt: TGTGCCAGTAGTATCGGGGGGGGCAGGAGGAACACTGAAGCTTTCTTT

j_call: TRBJ1-1
cdr3_length: 16
clone_size: .
v_call: TRBV9
d_call: TRBD1
cdr3_aa: CASSVGNRGSNTEAFF
cdr3_nt: TGTGCCAGCAGCGTAGGAAACAGGGGATCGAACACTGAAGCTTTCTTT

j_call: TRBJ2-2
cdr3_length: 16
clone_size: once
v_call: TRBV18
d_call: .
cdr3_aa: CASSPLAGTNTGELFF
cdr3_nt: TGTGCCAGCTCACCCCTCGCCGGGACGAACACCGGGGAGCTGTTTTTT

j_call: TRBJ2-7
cdr3_length: 12
clone_size: .
v_call: TRBV5-1
d_call: .
cdr3_aa: CASSMTSYEQYF
cdr3_nt: TGCGCCAGCAGCATGACATCCTACGAGCAGTACTTC

j_call: TRBJ1-2
cdr3_length: 14
clone_size: .
v_call: TRBV2
d_call: .
cdr3_aa: CASKEGLLNYGYTF
cdr3_nt: TGTGCCAGCAAGGAGGGACTCCTTAACTATGGCTACACCTTC

j_call: TRBJ1-5
cdr3_length: 15
clone_size: .
v_call: TRBV21-1
d_call: .
cdr3_aa: CASGSSGSGNQPQHF
cdr3_nt: TGTGCCAGCGGCTCGTCGGGGTCGGGCAATCAGCCCCAGCATTTT

j_call: TRBJ1-6
cdr3_length: 15
clone_size: .
v_call: TRBV30
d_call: .
cdr3_aa: CAWSVPSSYNSPLHF
cdr3_nt: TGTGCCTGGAGTGTGCCGAGCTCCTATAATTCACCCCTCCACTTT

j_call: TRBJ1-2
cdr3_length: 12
clone_size: .
v_call: TRBV7-2
d_call: .
cdr3_aa: CASSQRQYGYTF
cdr3_nt: TGTGCCAGCAGCCAAAGACAGTATGGCTACACCTTC

j_call: TRBJ2-1
cdr3_length: 16
clone_size: .
v_call: TRBV19
d_call: .
cdr3_aa: CASSIDLLKAYNEQFF
cdr3_nt: TGTGCCAGTAGTATAGATTTACTAAAGGCATACAATGAGCAGTTCTTC

j_call: TRBJ2-2
cdr3_length: 15
clone_size: .
v_call: TRBV5-1
d_call: .
cdr3_aa: CASSPGTLNTGELFF
cdr3_nt: TGCGCCAGCAGCCCCGGGACTTTGAACACCGGGGAGCTGTTTTTT

j_call: TRBJ2-2
cdr3_length: 12
clone_size: .
v_call: TRBV4-3
d_call: .
cdr3_aa: CASSLSTGELFF
cdr3_nt: TGCGCCAGCAGCCTATCGACCGGGGAGCTGTTTTTT

j_call: TRBJ1-5
cdr3_length: 16
clone_size: .
v_call: TRBV7-2
d_call: TRBD1
cdr3_aa: CASSSHGTDSNQPQHF
cdr3_nt: TGTGCCAGCAGCTCTCATGGGACAGACAGCAATCAGCCCCAGCATTTT

j_call: TRBJ1-1
cdr3_length: 15
clone_size: .
v_call: TRBV7-9
d_call: .
cdr3_aa: CASSLSLTLNTEAFF
cdr3_nt: TGTGCCAGCAGCTTAAGCTTAACCCTGAACACTGAAGCTTTCTTT

j_call: TRBJ1-2
cdr3_length: 13
clone_size: .
v_call: TRBV19
d_call: .
cdr3_aa: CASSPGIGYGYTF
cdr3_nt: TGTGCCAGTAGCCCAGGGATCGGCTATGGCTACACCTTC

j_call: TRBJ2-1
cdr3_length: 11
clone_size: .
v_call: TRBV19
d_call: .
cdr3_aa: CASSVKNEQFF
cdr3_nt: TGTGCCAGTAGTGTTAAAAATGAGCAGTTCTTC

j_call: TRBJ1-1
cdr3_length: 16
clone_size: .
v_call: TRBV19
d_call: TRBD1
cdr3_aa: CASSRGGTIKFTEAFF
cdr3_nt: TGTGCCAGTAGTCGAGGGGGCACTATAAAGTTCACTGAAGCTTTCTTT

j_call: TRBJ2-1
cdr3_length: 14
clone_size: .
v_call: TRBV19
d_call: .
cdr3_aa: CASSITRDSDEQFF
cdr3_nt: TGTGCCAGTAGTATTACGAGGGATTCGGATGAGCAGTTCTTC

j_call: TRBJ1-2
cdr3_length: 16
clone_size: .
v_call: TRBV9
d_call: TRBD1
cdr3_aa: CASSVDAYRGRRGYTF
cdr3_nt: TGTGCCAGCAGCGTAGACGCCTACAGGGGGCGTAGGGGCTACACCTTC

j_call: TRBJ1-3
cdr3_length: 14
clone_size: .
v_call: TRBV6-6
d_call: .
cdr3_aa: CASSPQGGENTIYF
cdr3_nt: TGTGCCAGCAGCCCCCAGGGCGGGGAAAACACCATATATTTT